Below, one TCR beta chain is given with its context. Its antigen is currently not known. No qualities accompany the bases; no much larger clone lies one base away. From V the trimming removes 4 bases and from J it removes 4 bases, while the gene matches leave 9 bases of the junction unaccounted for. The CDR3, cysteine through phenylalanine, is 16 amino acids long. Of the read, only the CDR3 DNA is kept; its 48 bases are in frame from base 1. Via the germline V gene, CDR1 is KGHSH and CDR2 LQKENI. The data were obtained in a study of regulatory T cells in long-lasting Graves disease (dated by TCRdb to the early 2020s). About the study as a whole: Antithyroid drugs had been taken for less than 3 months by newly diagnosed Graves' disease patients. Persistent Graves' disease patients were compared with newly diagnosed Graves' disease patients by peripheral blood TCR sequencing and RNA sequencing. The study took place in China and was registered as a clinical trial. A total of about 35 samples underwent TCR sequencing, from roughly 13 patients with persistent Graves' disease and 20 or so patients with newly diagnosed Graves' disease. What the authors observed across the whole study: TRBV28, TRBJ1-2 and TRBJ2-5 were preferentially used in persistent disease, while TRBV20-1 and TRBJ2-1 were favored in newly diagnosed disease. More public clonotypes were shared among persistent patients (2,741) than among newly diagnosed patients (just under 1,000). The study examined only peripheral blood because the primary lesion, thyroid tissue, could not be accessed. Only the TCR beta chain was sequenced and analyzed. Compared with newly diagnosed patients, patients with persistent Graves' disease had lower TCR Shannon entropy and fewer highly expanded clones, which suggests clonal expansion. The small sample size was acknowledged by the authors as a limitation that may reduce accuracy.

The method was multiplex PCR. The sequencing machine was an Illumina HiSeq 4000. TCR beta libraries were built with iRepertoire HTBI primers and Arm-PCR amplification of CDR3 regions. Before sequencing, the PCR products went through gel purification. As for the original processing: Gene usage analysis of CDR3 amino acid clonotypes relied on the roughly 64 TRBV and 13 to 15 TRBJ segments identified across samples. Filtered high-quality paired reads were merged into contigs using COPE and FqMerger. Contigs were aligned with BLAST to IMGT TRBV, TRBD and TRBJ reference genes, and CDR3 was defined per IMGT. Any clonotype with a frequency above 0.1% was classified as a highly expanded clone. Repertoire diversity was measured by Shannon entropy, and V-J evenness by the Gini coefficient. Public clonotypes were defined as clonotypes shared by more than one individual. In-frame beta chains were kept once TCRdb had trimmed the public reads at Q25 with fastp and called clones with MiXCR. Rows are combined by CDR3 protein, so each entry shows the most common genes and DNA. The V and J calls follow TCRdb's processing rather than the paper's. This sample gives approximately 350,000 distinct CDR3 sequences in total; about 12% of them show up just once. Clones ranked in the top ten supply approximately 20% of the sample.

The time point label here, explained by the study, means: newly diagnosed GD, antithyroid drugs for less than 3 months. For both TCR sequencing and RNA sequencing, RNA was extracted from PBMCs using TRIzol. The diagnosis of Graves' disease was made according to American Thyroid Association guidelines. The patients came from an endocrinology department in Xi'an, China. From each patient, 7.5 to 10 milliliters of peripheral blood was collected into an EDTA anticoagulant tube. Ficoll Paque Plus density gradient separation was used to isolate PBMCs, and no further T cell sorting was performed. An Agilent 2100 Bioanalyzer and agarose gel were used to check RNA quality, and a NanoDrop 2000 was used to measure RNA concentration. The data also belong to a second study, concerning T cells in Graves' hyperthyroidism and ophthalmopathy. Per that second paper: Stable Graves' hyperthyroidism was defined as the absence of progression to ophthalmopathy over 18 months of follow-up. The hyperthyroidism patients were between 18 and 65 years old and newly diagnosed, with a disease duration of less than 2 months. Patients with uncontrolled infections, other autoimmune diseases, pregnancy or lactation were excluded. Diagnoses were established on the basis of clinical symptoms, serum thyroxine and TRAb, thyroid ultrasound, and orbital computed tomography. The TCR CDR3 was subjected to a first round of RT-PCR using the HTBI primer set and the Qiagen OneStep RT-PCR kit. Most expanded thyroid clonotypes (frequency above 0.001) were also found in blood, which suggests that blood repertoires may mirror thyroid immune responses. Ophthalmopathy was separated from stable hyperthyroidism by a 13 V-J signature model, with over 85% sensitivity and about 84% specificity obtained in cross-validation and 80%/75% obtained in testing. In validation, the model predicted progression to ophthalmopathy with 55% to 71% sensitivity and approximately 78% specificity, a median of 6.5 months before onset. To identify distinguishing TCR V-J signatures, a discovery cohort of about 100 patients was used, comprising 43 with Graves' ophthalmopathy and 57 with stable Graves' hyperthyroidism. An independent validation cohort of 18 to 20 hyperthyroidism patients and 15 or so patients who later progressed to ophthalmopathy tested prospective prediction of ophthalmopathy. The approximately 90 discovery patients were randomly split 7:3 into training and test sets. In more than 5 Graves' hyperthyroidism patients, the study also compared T-cell repertoires from thyroid tissue with T-cell repertoires from blood. After sampling, hyperthyroidism patients received methimazole starting at 30 mg daily, and ophthalmopathy patients received high-dose intravenous methylprednisolone. A second multiplex PCR round built the libraries, followed by size selection and purification. Paired-end sequencing of the libraries was performed with 100 bp reads on an Illumina HiSeq2000. SOAPnuke was used to process the raw data, throwing out any read that contained adapters or uncalled bases, had a mean Phred below 15, or lacked an exact constant-primer or identifier match. COPE v1.2.5 was used to merge the high-quality paired reads, and each unique nucleotide sequence was defined as a clonotype. MiTCR v1.1 was used to align the clonotypes against IMGT TRBV, TRBD and TRBJ reference segments. The analysis included only V-J combinations with a frequency above 0.0001, which together covered more than 98% of the repertoires. The TCS score was defined as the ratio of F50 (clonal expansion) to E x V (chaos), calculated using BLOSUM62-based TCRdist between CDR3 peptides within each V-J. Welch's t-statistics and random forest reduced 450 to 600 V-J features to 13, which were used in a naive Bayes classifier (R e1071). Sample size was not statistically predetermined, and investigators were not blinded to group allocation. The paper describes TCR Vbeta CDR3 sequencing of some 130 peripheral blood samples, made up of roughly 40 ophthalmopathy patients, 70 to 75 hyperthyroidism patients and some 17 progressor patients.

The chain joins TRBV18 to TRBJ1-3; 8 bases in between match TRBD1. The origin of this receptor is a woman younger than 35 with Graves disease. Donor details come from another sample of the same person, matched by shared clones. The material sequenced was peripheral blood mononuclear cells (PBMCs), taken at new diagnosis, from a patient treated with antithyroid drugs. The nucleotides read TGTGCCAGCTCACTTTGGATACAGGGGGACGGAAACACCATATATTTT. This gives the protein CASSLWIQGDGNTIYF. The CDR3, completed at both ends by the reference TRBV18 and TRBJ1-3 genes, gives the full variable domain NAGVMQNPRHLVRRRGQEARLRCSPMKGHSHVYWYRQLPEEGLKFMVYLQKENIIDESGMPKERFSAEFPKEGPSILRIQQVVRGDSAAYFCASSLWIQGDGNTIYFGEGSWLTVV.